The present TCR beta chain was sequenced within a study of blood T cell repertoires in COVID-19. Across the whole study: Samples of COVID-19 (acute and convalescent) were obtained from the United States, Italy and Spain. Sample material is recorded as cDNA or gDNA derived from T cells, B-cell-depleted T cells, or PBMCs.

Sequenced by immunoSEQ multiplex PCR; TCRdb stores in-frame clones only, minus some. Of roughly 250,000 clones detected, 88% appear once; the ten largest clones hold 2.5% to 3%. The CDR3 extends over 16 amino acids. Trimming at V came to 6 bases and at J to 9 bases, leaving 14 bases not matched to a gene. The germline V gene encodes CDR1 MNHEY and CDR2 SVGEGT. Across 24 US areas, participants ranged in age from about 18 to 90 years. Two consecutive negative NP/OP PCR tests, clearance, or resolved symptoms defined Cohort 3 recovery. The V call is TRBV6-2 or TRBV6-3, the J call TRBJ2-1, with TRBD2 matching over 10 bases. Sequencing was performed on PBMCs or T cells enriched from blood (not recorded which). The TCR sequence derives from a woman aged 45-60 years who had recovered from COVID-19. In DNA form, the CDR3 reads TGTGCCAGCAGCCGAGATGCTAGCGGGAGCCGGGGTGAGCAGTTCTTC. It yields the protein CASSRDASGSRGEQFF.